This is a list of T cell receptor beta chains from one sample in a study of blood T cells in healthy people across ages. MiXCR, applied by TCRdb to the 5' RACE reads, yields one record per CDR3 protein. The sample lists about 2 million distinct CDR3 sequences, just under 50% occurring once. Sequencing was done on a sample of blood. The receptors originated from a woman aged 40 to 49 in good health. Both conserved end residues are trimmed from each CDR3. D genes are given only for firm matches. The size of a clone is reported for some rows only, either as once, few or many, or as a class for expanded clones.

v_call: TRBV13
j_call: TRBJ2-3
cdr3_length: 12
d_call: -
clone_size: -
cdr3_aa: ASSLGHLADTRY

v_call: TRBV19
j_call: -
cdr3_length: 14
d_call: TRBD1
clone_size: -
cdr3_aa: ASSPQGQGGMKTQY

v_call: TRBV29-1
j_call: TRBJ1-1
cdr3_length: 12
d_call: TRBD1
clone_size: -
cdr3_aa: SVAWTGLNTEAF

v_call: TRBV4-1
j_call: TRBJ1-1
cdr3_length: 11
d_call: -
clone_size: -
cdr3_aa: ASSQDPGEKAF

v_call: TRBV24-1
j_call: -
cdr3_length: 12
d_call: TRBD1
clone_size: -
cdr3_aa: ATSDGTGIETQY

v_call: TRBV6-6
j_call: TRBJ1-4
cdr3_length: 13
d_call: TRBD1
clone_size: -
cdr3_aa: ASSYIKQGLQKLF

v_call: TRBV7-9
j_call: -
cdr3_length: 15
d_call: -
clone_size: -
cdr3_aa: ASSLPPKTGSGYEQY

v_call: TRBV5-4
j_call: TRBJ2-4
cdr3_length: 13
d_call: TRBD1
clone_size: -
cdr3_aa: ASSSPGTGRTIQY

v_call: TRBV27
j_call: TRBJ1-1
cdr3_length: 17
d_call: -
clone_size: once
cdr3_aa: ASSLSAGYGEGFVTEAF

v_call: TRBV4-3
j_call: TRBJ2-1
cdr3_length: 12
d_call: TRBD1
clone_size: -
cdr3_aa: ASSQGQGGNEQF

v_call: TRBV12-3/TRBV12-4
j_call: TRBJ2-1
cdr3_length: 13
d_call: TRBD2
clone_size: few
cdr3_aa: ASSFPSGGINEQF

v_call: TRBV9
j_call: TRBJ2-5
cdr3_length: 12
d_call: TRBD1
clone_size: -
cdr3_aa: ASSYRDSLETQY

v_call: TRBV7-2
j_call: TRBJ1-1
cdr3_length: 12
d_call: -
clone_size: -
cdr3_aa: ASSLGARDTEAF

v_call: TRBV28
j_call: -
cdr3_length: 11
d_call: TRBD1
clone_size: -
cdr3_aa: ATYRDSTYEQY

v_call: TRBV13
j_call: TRBJ1-2
cdr3_length: 10
d_call: -
clone_size: -
cdr3_aa: ASSLHRVGYT

v_call: TRBV7-8
j_call: TRBJ2-3
cdr3_length: 12
d_call: -
clone_size: -
cdr3_aa: ASSPLSFTDTQY

v_call: TRBV5-4
j_call: TRBJ2-3
cdr3_length: 14
d_call: -
clone_size: few
cdr3_aa: ASSLAGTKRADTQY

v_call: TRBV24-1
j_call: TRBJ2-6
cdr3_length: 17
d_call: TRBD1
clone_size: -
cdr3_aa: ATSDTPGQGVPGANVLT

v_call: TRBV20-1
j_call: TRBJ2-6
cdr3_length: 13
d_call: -
clone_size: -
cdr3_aa: SARAGTTGANVLT

v_call: TRBV25-1
j_call: TRBJ1-1
cdr3_length: 13
d_call: TRBD1
clone_size: -
cdr3_aa: ASSERDRVETEAF

v_call: TRBV28
j_call: TRBJ2-7
cdr3_length: 11
d_call: -
clone_size: many
cdr3_aa: ASSPPTSYEQY

v_call: TRBV7-9
j_call: TRBJ2-7
cdr3_length: 13
d_call: TRBD2
clone_size: few
cdr3_aa: ASSRLAGGRYEQY

v_call: TRBV28
j_call: TRBJ1-6
cdr3_length: 11
d_call: -
clone_size: few
cdr3_aa: ASSLTLDRPLH

v_call: TRBV20-1
j_call: TRBJ1-5
cdr3_length: 12
d_call: -
clone_size: -
cdr3_aa: SASTGGNNQPQH

v_call: TRBV11-2
j_call: TRBJ2-7
cdr3_length: 11
d_call: -
clone_size: -
cdr3_aa: ASSSTRDYEQY

v_call: TRBV24-1
j_call: TRBJ2-1
cdr3_length: 13
d_call: -
clone_size: -
cdr3_aa: ATSDLLRDGNEQF

v_call: TRBV21-1
j_call: TRBJ2-4
cdr3_length: 17
d_call: -
clone_size: -
cdr3_aa: ASSKIRQGNPLAKNIQY

v_call: TRBV14
j_call: TRBJ2-4
cdr3_length: 12
d_call: -
clone_size: -
cdr3_aa: ASSAAWGAYIQY

v_call: TRBV20-1
j_call: TRBJ2-5
cdr3_length: 15
d_call: TRBD1
clone_size: -
cdr3_aa: SARPIAGQGASETQY

v_call: TRBV6-5
j_call: TRBJ2-7
cdr3_length: 14
d_call: TRBD2
clone_size: few
cdr3_aa: ASSWTSGLRVYEQY

v_call: TRBV29-1
j_call: TRBJ2-3
cdr3_length: 14
d_call: -
clone_size: -
cdr3_aa: SVEAVPGLDTDTQY

v_call: TRBV9
j_call: TRBJ2-5
cdr3_length: 15
d_call: TRBD2
clone_size: few
cdr3_aa: ASSVATAGGIQETQY

v_call: TRBV5-1
j_call: TRBJ1-4
cdr3_length: 12
d_call: -
clone_size: -
cdr3_aa: ASSVSRGNEKLF

v_call: TRBV12-3/TRBV12-4
j_call: TRBJ1-5
cdr3_length: 14
d_call: -
clone_size: -
cdr3_aa: ASSPAGAAYNQPQH

v_call: TRBV28
j_call: -
cdr3_length: 13
d_call: -
clone_size: -
cdr3_aa: ASRPFDREGGTQY

v_call: TRBV28
j_call: TRBJ1-2
cdr3_length: 11
d_call: TRBD1
clone_size: -
cdr3_aa: ASTRGTGYGYT

v_call: TRBV20-1
j_call: TRBJ2-1
cdr3_length: 10
d_call: -
clone_size: -
cdr3_aa: SARDNYNEQF

v_call: TRBV7-2
j_call: TRBJ1-2
cdr3_length: 14
d_call: TRBD1
clone_size: -
cdr3_aa: ASSFNRGPTNYGYT

v_call: TRBV5-1
j_call: TRBJ1-2
cdr3_length: 12
d_call: TRBD1
clone_size: many
cdr3_aa: ASSSGQGAHGYT

v_call: TRBV20-1
j_call: TRBJ2-3
cdr3_length: 13
d_call: -
clone_size: -
cdr3_aa: SAPRPPDLANTQY

v_call: TRBV7-9
j_call: TRBJ2-1
cdr3_length: 12
d_call: -
clone_size: -
cdr3_aa: TSSSGLSYNEQF

v_call: TRBV9
j_call: TRBJ2-3
cdr3_length: 13
d_call: -
clone_size: -
cdr3_aa: ASSPWFIDTDTQY

v_call: TRBV3-1
j_call: TRBJ2-1
cdr3_length: 14
d_call: TRBD2
clone_size: -
cdr3_aa: ASSPEASGPYNEQF

v_call: TRBV24-1
j_call: TRBJ2-1
cdr3_length: 15
d_call: TRBD1
clone_size: -
cdr3_aa: ATSDPADRVRGNEQF

v_call: TRBV6-5
j_call: TRBJ2-3
cdr3_length: 12
d_call: -
clone_size: -
cdr3_aa: ASSSTGTIDTQY

v_call: TRBV6-5
j_call: TRBJ1-6
cdr3_length: 16
d_call: -
clone_size: once
cdr3_aa: AGSYYPTRTGADSPLH

v_call: TRBV20-1
j_call: TRBJ2-1
cdr3_length: 12
d_call: -
clone_size: few
cdr3_aa: SASIAPPGNEQF

v_call: TRBV20-1
j_call: TRBJ1-1
cdr3_length: 11
d_call: TRBD1
clone_size: -
cdr3_aa: SALGAGGTEAF

v_call: TRBV7-9
j_call: TRBJ2-1
cdr3_length: 14
d_call: -
clone_size: -
cdr3_aa: ASSFRGGGRDNEQF

v_call: TRBV20-1
j_call: TRBJ2-5
cdr3_length: 11
d_call: -
clone_size: -
cdr3_aa: SANLNSEETQY

v_call: TRBV15
j_call: TRBJ2-1
cdr3_length: 14
d_call: TRBD1
clone_size: few
cdr3_aa: ATSRNPGTGYNEQF

v_call: TRBV5-1
j_call: TRBJ2-3
cdr3_length: 14
d_call: TRBD2
clone_size: few
cdr3_aa: ASSWGERGPTDTQY

v_call: TRBV28
j_call: TRBJ1-1
cdr3_length: 15
d_call: -
clone_size: -
cdr3_aa: ASSLGQTTSISTEAF

v_call: TRBV6-2/TRBV6-3
j_call: TRBJ2-1
cdr3_length: 10
d_call: -
clone_size: -
cdr3_aa: ASRRSGNEQF

v_call: TRBV20-1
j_call: TRBJ2-3
cdr3_length: 11
d_call: -
clone_size: few
cdr3_aa: SHVHYGTDTQY